The 30 T cell receptor beta chains in this list originate from one sample, sequenced in a study of CD8+CD57+ T cells in acquired aplastic anemia. An expansion of CD8+CD57+ cells by flow cytometry had been shown in patients chosen for sequencing. Using genomic DNA as the template, TCR beta VDJ and CDR3 profiling was carried out. Each CDR3 protein gets one entry after TCRdb re-called the reads with MiXCR. The data show under 350,000 distinct CDR3 sequences, 50% to 65% seen once. The source material was sorted CD4+, CD8+, or CD8+CD57+ T cells (not recorded which) from PBMCs. Receptor source: a human donor with aplastic anemia.

This clonotype was observed at least ten times. The rearrangement links TRBV19 to TRBJ1-2, with 7 bases lining up with TRBD1. This CDR3 contains 14 residues. CDR1 is LNHDA and CDR2 is SQIVND in the germline V gene (reference sequence). V trimming: 4 bases; J trimming: 8 bases; junction bases outside the gene matches: 10. CDR3 region: CASSTDRWSRGYTF. CDR3 coding DNA: TGTGCCAGTAGTACGGACAGGTGGTCGCGCGGCTACACCTTC.

The CDR3 region is CASSIGRQSPLHF. CDR3 DNA: TGTGCCAGTAGTATAGGGAGGCAATCACCCCTCCACTTT. The chain carries TRBV19 and TRBJ1-6; D call uncertain. Germline V lookup: CDR1 LNHDA, CDR2 SQIVND (reference sequence). Trimming stripped 1 base from V and 10 bases from J, with 8 bases between. CDR3 size: 13 residues.

The chain uses TRBV7-8 and TRBJ1-1; the D is unclear. CDR1 and CDR2 from the germline V gene are SGHVS and FQNEAQ. Trimming cost V 3 bases and J 10 bases, with 21 bases left between them. The CDR3 covers 15 residues. CDR3 nucleotide sequence: TGTGCCAGCAGCTTGGCGTCCCTGTCAACTGAAGGAGCTTTCTTT. This gives the protein CASSLASLSTEGAFF.

This clonotype was recorded many times. J is TRBJ1-6 and V is TRBV6-1; maybe TRBD1 (6 bases). Germline CDR1 and CDR2: MNHNS and SASEGT. The CDR3 consists of 20 residues. Trimming took 0 bases from V and 4 from J, leaving 22 bases between them. The CDR3 protein is CASSEAGGRPGQHYNSPLHF. The CDR3 DNA reads as TGTGCCAGCAGTGAAGCAGGGGGACGGCCCGGACAACATTATAATTCACCCCTCCACTTT.

The chain has TRBV2 and TRBJ1-2; possible D gene TRBD1, 6 bases. Germline CDR1 reads SNHLY; CDR2 reads FYNNEI. The CDR3 sequence is 15 residues long. V was clipped by 3 bases and J by 4 bases, with 15 bases between them. The CDR3 sequence: CASSDQGPRGYGYTF. CDR3 DNA sequence: TGTGCCAGCAGTGACCAGGGGCCGAGGGGCTATGGCTACACCTTC.

There are a few counts of this clonotype. The chain recombines TRBV7-9 with TRBJ2-5; D gene ambiguous. The V end was cut by 6 bases, the J end by 0 bases, with 8 bases between. The CDR3 consists of 13 residues. CDR1 is SEHNR and CDR2 is FQNEAQ in the germline V gene (reference sequence). This CDR3 is CASRGPYQETQYF. CDR3 bases: TGTGCCAGCAGGGGCCCTTACCAAGAGACCCAGTACTTC.

The rearrangement links TRBV7-2 to TRBJ1-4; possibly TRBD1 for D (6 bases). This CDR3 spans 14 amino acids. The germline gives CDR1 SGHTA, CDR2 FQGNSA. The germline V and J ends were trimmed by 5 bases and 8 bases, with 15 bases remaining between them. DNA for the CDR3: TGTGCCAGCAGCCTGACAGGCTTTGTGGAAAAACTGTTTTTT. It encodes CASSLTGFVEKLFF.

Note on this clonotype: A read error may account for a junction end that differs from germline. CDR3 in DNA: TGCGCCAGCAGTTACGATCCGAACCGCCCGGGTTCACCCCTCCACTTT. Its translation: CASSYDPNRPGSPLHF. V gene TRBV6-5 combines with J gene TRBJ1-6; unclear D gene. This CDR3 has 16 amino acids. Germline V lookup: CDR1 MNHEY, CDR2 SVGAGI.

This clonotype has ten or more counts. The chain carries TRBV29-1 and TRBJ2-5; TRBD2 matches at 11 bases. Germline V gives CDR1 SQVTM, CDR2 ANQGSEA. The length of the CDR3 is 13 residues. The J segment lost 2 bases and the V segment lost 6 bases, leaving 2 bases of the junction unmatched. This chain's CDR3 is CSVGTSGQETQYF. The CDR3 DNA reads as TGCAGCGTCGGGACTAGCGGACAAGAGACCCAGTACTTC.

J is TRBJ1-3 and V is TRBV20-1, with 7 nucleotides matching TRBD1. This CDR3 is 13 amino acids long. The junction had 3 bases not matched to a gene; V was cut back by 3 bases and J by 4 bases. Per the germline V gene, CDR1 is DFQATT and CDR2 is SNEGSKA (reference sequence). The CDR3 region is CSARTGIGNTIYF. The CDR3 DNA follows: TGCAGTGCTAGGACAGGGATAGGAAACACCATATATTTT.

This clonotype was picked up many times. V is TRBV5-1 and J is TRBJ2-7; D is ambiguous. V dropped 0 bases and J dropped 7 bases, with 17 bases sitting between them. The CDR3 spans 15 residues. Germline V lookup: CDR1 SGHRS, CDR2 YFSETQ. The CDR3: CASSLVSNPYEEQYF. As DNA, the CDR3 is TGCGCCAGCAGCTTGGTATCGAACCCCTATGAAGAGCAGTACTTC.

This clonotype has ten or more counts. The chain carries TRBV7-8 and TRBJ2-7; tentative D call: TRBD1 (5 bases). The V end was cut by 2 bases, the J end by 7 bases, with 12 bases between. The CDR3 runs to 13 residues. In germline, CDR1 is SGHVS, CDR2 FQNEAQ. In nucleotides, the CDR3 is TGTGCCAGCAGCTTATCAGGGTTAGGGGAGCAGTACTTC. Amino acid sequence: CASSLSGLGEQYF.

Regarding this clonotype: One end of the junction varies from germline; a read error may be responsible. The J gene is TRBJ2-7, the V gene TRBV20-1, with a possible D match to TRBD1 (5 bases). Germline lookup yields CDR1 DFQATT and CDR2 SNEGSKA (reference sequence). The length of the CDR3 is 13 residues. The CDR3 DNA sequence: TGCAGTGCCATGACAGACCCAATTTACGAGCATTACTTC. Amino acid sequence: CSAMTDPIYEHYF.

The chain uses TRBV7-4 and TRBJ2-5, with 10 nucleotides matching TRBD2. Germline V gene lookup returns CDR1 SGHVT and CDR2 SQSDAQ. After removal of 4 bases from V and 5 bases from J, the junction contained 16 bases not matched to a gene. The CDR3 is 18 amino acids. This CDR3 reads CASSSAAFSGRAFETQYF. CDR3 bases: TGTGCCAGCAGCTCGGCCGCATTCAGCGGGAGGGCCTTTGAGACCCAGTACTTC.

The V and J genes are TRBV20-1 and TRBJ2-7; 9 nucleotides agree with TRBD1. CDR1 is DFQATT and CDR2 is SNEGSKA in the germline V gene (reference sequence). J lost 1 base, V lost 6 bases, and 10 bases had no gene match. This CDR3 is 15 amino acids long. CDR3: CSAVSGTGMSYEQYF. The CDR3, as DNA: TGCAGTGCCGTCTCCGGGACAGGGATGTCCTACGAGCAGTACTTC.

This clonotype was seen repeatedly, ten times or more. This chain connects TRBV6-6 to TRBJ1-2; D gene uncertain. Germline CDR1 reads MNHNY; CDR2 reads SVGAGI (reference sequence). Trimming cost V 0 bases and J 6 bases, with 5 bases left between them. The CDR3 is 12 amino acids. The CDR3, as DNA: TGTGCCAGCAGTTACTCGTATGATGGCTACACCTTC. It yields the protein CASSYSYDGYTF.

This clonotype was observed a handful of times. The rearrangement links TRBV9 to TRBJ2-3; D is undetermined. Per germline, CDR1 SGDLS and CDR2 YYNGEE. Trimming pared 0 bases from V and 0 bases from J, leaving 8 bases between. This CDR3 region has 15 residues. In nucleotides, the CDR3 is TGTGCCAGCAGCGTAGGGGCTCGGAGCACAGATACGCAGTATTTT. Protein: CASSVGARSTDTQYF.

Comment on this clonotype: The junction shows a germline mismatch at one end, possibly a read error. The J gene is TRBJ2-7, the V gene TRBV29-1, with TRBD1 matching 10 bases. CDR1 is SQVTM, CDR2 ANQGSEA, per germline. The CDR3 consists of 14 residues. The CDR3 is CSAEILGTGDEQYF. In nucleotides, the CDR3 is TGCAGCGCTGAAATCTTAGGGACAGGGGACGAGCAGTACTTC.

V is TRBV9 and J is TRBJ2-7; 13 bases align to TRBD2. The V gene end was trimmed by 3 bases and the J gene end by 2 bases; junction bases not matched to a gene: 2. The CDR3 loop spans 15 amino acids. The germline gives CDR1 SGDLS, CDR2 YYNGEE. CDR3 region: CASSEGLAGPYEQYF. The CDR3 nucleotides are TGTGCCAGCAGCGAGGGACTAGCGGGACCCTACGAGCAGTACTTC.

This rearrangement joins TRBV10-1 to TRBJ1-5; 10 bases are shared with TRBD1. The germline V gene has CDR1 WNHNN and CDR2 SYGVQD (reference sequence). The CDR3 is made up of 17 amino acids. J was trimmed by 0 bases and V by 8 bases; bases with no gene match: 10. The DNA of the CDR3 is TGCGCCAGCGGTGCGTCGGGACAGGGGCTTAGCAATCAGCCCCAGCATTTT. Its translation is CASGASGQGLSNQPQHF.

V and J are TRBV11-3 and TRBJ1-1; D is possibly TRBD1 (5 bases). V lost 1 base and J 0 bases, leaving 15 bases between the germline ends. This CDR3 contains 17 residues. The germline CDR1 and CDR2 sequences are SGHNT and YENEEA. Here the CDR3 reads CASSLGQGHPMNTEAFF. The CDR3 nucleotides are TGTGCCAGCAGCTTAGGTCAGGGCCATCCAATGAACACTGAAGCTTTCTTT.

This clonotype came up a few times. This sequence joins TRBV29-1 and TRBJ1-1, with D perhaps TRBD1 (6 bases). Germline-derived CDR1 and CDR2 are SQVTM and ANQGSEA. There are 12 residues in the CDR3. V lost 5 bases and J lost 1, with 8 bases in between. CDR3 protein: CSVQGQNTEAFF. The CDR3 nucleotides are TGCAGCGTTCAGGGACAGAACACTGAAGCTTTCTTT.

This clonotype was counted at least ten times. The chain has TRBV7-6 and TRBJ2-5; 7 positions match TRBD1. This CDR3 contains 14 residues. Germline assignment: CDR1 SGHVS and CDR2 FNYEAQ. After removal of 6 bases from V and 5 bases from J, the junction contained 9 bases not matched to a gene. CDR3 nucleotides: TGTGCCAGCAGTTACGGGACAGTCCGGGAGACCCAGTACTTC. This encodes CASSYGTVRETQYF.

This clonotype was seen more than once but under ten times. The chain couples TRBV7-6 to TRBJ2-5, with D perhaps TRBD1 or TRBD2 (5 bases each). V lost 3 bases to trimming and J lost 4 bases, with 15 bases between them. From germline, CDR1 is SGHVS and CDR2 FNYEAQ. The CDR3 runs 15 residues. The CDR3 sequence: CASSFNEGQGETQYF. The CDR3 coding sequence is TGTGCCAGCAGCTTTAATGAGGGGCAGGGAGAGACCCAGTACTTC. The complete variable domain, with remaining parts taken from reference TRBV7-6 and TRBJ2-5, reads GAGVSQSPRYKVTKRGQDVALRCDPISGHVSLYWYRQALGQGPEFLTYFNYEAQQDKSGLPNDRFSAERPEGSISTLTIQRTEQRDSAMYRCASSFNEGQGETQYFGPGTRLLVL.

This sequence joins TRBV12-3 or TRBV12-4 and TRBJ1-1; no firm D call. Trimming cost V 1 base and J 9 bases, with 12 bases left between them. CDR3 length: 13 amino acids. The CDR3 DNA is TGTGCCAGCAGTTTAGATGGGTCTACTCAAGCTTTCTTT. Residues: CASSLDGSTQAFF.

In this sample, this clonotype turned up many times. The V call is TRBV7-2, the J call TRBJ1-2; 9 nucleotides line up with TRBD1. CDR1 is SGHTA, CDR2 FQGNSA, per germline. Trimming at V came to 3 bases and at J to 4 bases, leaving 6 bases not matched to a gene. This CDR3 has 15 residues. CDR3 loop: CASSFGQGYSYGYTF. CDR3 in DNA: TGTGCCAGCAGCTTCGGACAGGGGTACTCCTATGGCTACACCTTC.

V gene TRBV19 combines with J gene TRBJ2-7; D is ambiguous. Germline lookup yields CDR1 LNHDA and CDR2 SQIVND (reference sequence). V lost 6 bases and J 6 bases, leaving 12 bases between the germline ends. The CDR3 is 12 amino acids. The CDR3 reads CASRGPPGEQYF. CDR3 in DNA: TGTGCCAGTAGAGGCCCGCCAGGCGAGCAGTACTTC.

This clonotype was detected only a few times. The chain joins TRBV29-1 to TRBJ2-3; D might be TRBD2 (5 bases). The ends were cut back, 3 bases at V and 4 bases at J, with 11 bases in the middle. Looked up from germline, CDR1 is SQVTM and CDR2 is ANQGSEA. The CDR3 is made up of 13 amino acids. DNA of the CDR3: TGCAGCGTTGATGGGAGTAACTCAGATACGCAGTATTTT. Translation gives CSVDGSNSDTQYF.

The rearrangement uses TRBV5-1 and TRBJ2-7; 14 bases match TRBD2. The CDR3 consists of 17 residues. With V trimmed by 2 bases and J by 5 bases, 9 bases remained unmatched. Per germline, CDR1 SGHRS and CDR2 YFSETQ. As DNA, the CDR3 is TGCGCCAGCAGCTTAGGGGGGACTAGCGGGAGTGTGCACGAGCAGTACTTC. It yields the protein CASSLGGTSGSVHEQYF.

The V call is TRBV7-3, the J call TRBJ2-6, with TRBD1 as a possible D gene (5 bases). V lost 5 bases and J 1 base, leaving 12 bases between the germline ends. The CDR3 sequence is 16 residues long. In germline, CDR1 is SGHTA, CDR2 FQGTGA. The CDR3 reads CASSASQGSGANVLTF. The CDR3 nucleotides read TGTGCCAGCAGCGCCTCCCAGGGTTCTGGGGCCAACGTCCTGACTTTC.